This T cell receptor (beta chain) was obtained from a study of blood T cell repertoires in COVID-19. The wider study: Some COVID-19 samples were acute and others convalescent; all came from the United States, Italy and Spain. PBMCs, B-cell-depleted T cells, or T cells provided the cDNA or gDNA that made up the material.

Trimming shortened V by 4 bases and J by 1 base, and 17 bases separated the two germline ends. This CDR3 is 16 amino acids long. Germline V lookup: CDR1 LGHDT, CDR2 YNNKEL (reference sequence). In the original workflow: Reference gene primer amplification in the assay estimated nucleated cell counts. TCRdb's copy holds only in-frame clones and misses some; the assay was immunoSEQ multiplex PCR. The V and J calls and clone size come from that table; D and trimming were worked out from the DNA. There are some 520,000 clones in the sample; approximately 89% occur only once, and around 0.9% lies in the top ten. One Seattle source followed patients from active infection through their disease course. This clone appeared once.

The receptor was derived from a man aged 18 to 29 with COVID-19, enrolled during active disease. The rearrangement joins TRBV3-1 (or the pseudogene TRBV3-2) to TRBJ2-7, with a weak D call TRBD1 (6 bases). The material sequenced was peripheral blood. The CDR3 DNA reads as TGTGCCAGCAGCCGAGGGGTTACAGGGTCTTCCTACGAGCAGTACTTC. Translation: CASSRGVTGSSYEQYF.